This TCR beta chain was identified in a study of CD8+ T cells in alopecia areata. For the study at large: Tofacitinib administration to treated patients was oral, at 5 to 10 mg twice daily.

The CDR3 totals 13 residues. V was cut by 1 base and J by 6 bases, with 10 bases left in between. The V gene's germline CDR1 is SSHAT and CDR2 FNYEAQ (reference sequence). The table lists this clone with a few counts. Its antigen remains unidentified. RNA was extracted and reverse transcribed into cDNA as the sequencing template. Using immunoSEQ multiplex PCR, the repertoire was profiled, and TCRdb retains in-frame clones only, with some absent. Among some 120,000 clones listed, 58% were seen once. Study conclusions and caveats: Although TCR sharing was seen in mice, sharing across patients was less clear, possibly for HLA-related reasons.

Sequencing used CD4+ T cells sorted from blood, obtained at week 0. This rearrangement joins TRBV7-7 to TRBJ2-7; possible D gene TRBD1, 6 bases. This clonotype was sampled from a human donor with alopecia areata. The CDR3 DNA reads TGTGCCAGCAGCTTAGACCAGGACAGCGAGCAGTACTTC. It codes for CASSLDQDSEQYF.